This T cell receptor beta chain was sequenced during a study of T cells in Graves' hyperthyroidism and ophthalmopathy. This clonotype occurred a few times. Its antigen is not known. Study results and caveats: A 13 V-J model separated ophthalmopathy from stable hyperthyroidism.

Reasons for excluding patients were uncontrolled infection, other autoimmune disease, pregnancy or lactation. Diagnoses were made from clinical symptoms, serum measures (thyroxine and TRAb), thyroid ultrasound and orbital computed tomography. Amplification targeted TCR beta CDR3 regions from RNA transcripts. The primer set for the first-round RT-PCR of the TCR CDR3 was HTBI. TCRdb processed the multiplex PCR reads anew with MiXCR; each CDR3 protein has one entry. The sample yields more than 500,000 distinct CDR3 sequences, about half seen once. From germline, CDR1 is KGHDR and CDR2 SFDVKD. This CDR3 is built from 15 residues. Trimming removed 1 base from V and 3 bases from J, with 11 bases in between.

The V and J genes are TRBV24-1 and TRBJ2-5; no definite D call. The clonotype originates from an adult woman with Graves' disease, either hyperthyroidism or ophthalmopathy (not recorded which). The sample consisted of peripheral blood or thyroid tissue (not recorded which). The CDR3 DNA reads as TGTGCCACCAGTGATTTCGGCGACAAAGAAGAGACCCAGTACTTC. Translation: CATSDFGDKEETQYF.